This TCR beta chain was recovered during a study of CD4+ T cells in melanoma. Of note for this clone: Its specificity is not known.

Clones were sequenced by immunoSEQ multiplex PCR, and TCRdb holds only the in-frame ones, with some missing. Here the sample spans 10,000 to 12,000 clones, roughly three fifths being singletons. General study findings and limits: CD8+ T cell, macrophage and B cell function reportedly correlated with neoantigen-specific CD4+ T cells. Diverse differentiation states were reported for melanoma neoantigen-specific CD4+ T cells.

Germline V lookup: CDR1 SNHLY, CDR2 FYNNEI. The CDR3 is 15 residues long. J gave up 9 bases and V 10 bases, and 17 bases lay outside the gene matches. This sequence was found in a human donor with melanoma. This sequence joins TRBV2 and TRBJ2-1, with TRBD2 matching 8 bases. The specimen sequenced was cells from a culture (not recorded whether cultured in vitro). The CDR3 here is CANAGGSGSRGEQFF. Written as DNA, the CDR3 is TGTGCCAACGCGGGGGGAAGCGGGTCCCGGGGTGAGCAGTTCTTC.